The clone carrying this TCR beta chain came up many times. Its specificity is unknown. This sample is drawn from a study of T cells in Graves' hyperthyroidism and ophthalmopathy. Amplification targeted TCR beta CDR3 regions from RNA transcripts. Carried out on the TCR CDR3, a first-round RT-PCR used the HTBI primer set. TCRdb reprocessed the multiplex PCR reads with MiXCR, giving one entry per CDR3 protein. The sample carries about 640,000 distinct CDR3 sequences, just under 45% recorded once. Patients having uncontrolled infection, another autoimmune disease, pregnancy or lactation were not included. Study-wide results and caveats: Progression to ophthalmopathy was predicted a median of approximately seven months early. Expanded thyroid clonotypes (above 0.001) were mostly also found in blood. Researchers report that a 13 V-J model separated ophthalmopathy from stable hyperthyroidism.

The CDR3 totals 14 residues. V gave up 5 bases and J gave up 3 bases, with 10 bases separating them. CDR1 is MGHDK and CDR2 is SYGVNS in the germline V gene. The receptor was derived from an adult man with Graves' disease, either hyperthyroidism or ophthalmopathy (not recorded which). This chain joins TRBV25-1 and TRBJ1-4; tentative D call: TRBD1 (5 bases). The sequenced material came from peripheral blood or thyroid tissue (not recorded which). This CDR3 reads CASSNRGANEKLFF. The CDR3 nucleotides are TGTGCCAGCAGTAATAGGGGTGCTAATGAAAAACTGTTTTTT.